The T cell receptor beta chain described here comes from a study of blood T cells in healthy people across ages. V was clipped by 3 bases and J by 0 bases, with 10 bases between them. CDR3 length: 14 residues. CDR1 is SGHKS, CDR2 YYEKEE, per germline (reference sequence). About this clonotype: Its antigen is not known.

A second about 6 to 12 cycle PCR used barcoded and J-beta primers. Unique molecular identifiers of 12 random nucleotides labeled each cDNA. MiXCR, run by TCRdb on the 5' RACE reads, gives a single entry per CDR3 protein. The sample comprises about 1,400,000 distinct CDR3 sequences, roughly 40% of which are singletons, and roughly 8.2% rests with the top ten. Study-wide results and caveats: PBMC samples, being unsorted, prevented any conclusive comparison of naive and antigen-experienced cells.

The sequenced sample consisted of blood. This receptor was obtained from a woman in her late teens or twenties in good health. The V call is TRBV5-5, the J call TRBJ2-7; D unclear. The CDR3 here is CASSSQVLSYEQYF. Here the CDR3 DNA reads TGTGCCAGCAGCTCGCAGGTCCTCTCCTACGAGCAGTACTTC.